This T cell receptor beta chain was identified during a study of siplizumab effects on memory and regulatory T cells (dated by TCRdb to the late 2010s). Regarding the complete study: The study looked at the effect of siplizumab, an anti-CD2 antibody, on alloreactive T-cell subsets in allogeneic mixed lymphocyte reactions made from human PBMCs.

From the cysteine through the phenylalanine, the CDR3 covers 14 amino acids. The CDR3 DNA has 42 bases and is translated from base 1. Trimming at the junction amounts to 4 bases on V and 0 bases on J, and the germline ends lie 9 bases apart. Looking up the germline V gene yields CDR1 SGHRS and CDR2 YFSETQ. In regard to this clone: Its target antigen remains unknown. There are no base qualities to consult, and no much larger clone falls within one base. Other DNA sequences in this sample translate to the same CDR3.

What the authors observed across the whole study: Compared with memory T cells, unstimulated naive T cells appeared more diverse, and naive cells seemed to make a substantial contribution to the alloresponse. For roughly 80-95% of proliferating CD4+ or CD8+ clones, no naive or memory phenotype could be assigned. Because sequences below about 10^-5 frequency were poorly captured, only a minor fraction of alloreactive clones could be mapped to unstimulated subsets. Whether proliferating Tregs from siplizumab cultures were suppressive was not functionally confirmed. The cumulative frequency of alloreactive sequences that could be traced back to unstimulated CD4+ memory T cells was significantly reduced by siplizumab. In reactions with siplizumab, an average of roughly 70% of mappable alloreactive CD4+ clones were Treg-derived, compared with roughly 30% in control reactions.

Sorted unstimulated T cells and proliferating T cells recovered from mixed lymphocyte reactions were subjected to TCRbeta CDR3 sequencing. Fresh whole blood from approximately 10 HLA-typed healthy donors was used to isolate PBMCs. Unstimulated CD4+ regulatory T cells were FACS-sorted to map the origin of alloreactive clones. Library preparation used the immunoSEQ multiplex PCR assay. About 9.1 x 10^4 TCR templates per sample were assayed on the deep sequencing platform. Genomic DNA extracted from sorted T cells was used for TCRbeta CDR3 sequencing. Per the source publication's procedure: The R programming language was used for clonal analysis of the TCRbeta CDR3 data. Comparing unstimulated samples against CFSE-low samples taken after the reaction was how alloreactive CD4+ and CD8+ clones were defined. Regulatory or non-regulatory origin was assigned to alloreactive CD4+ clones by matching of sequences to sorted unstimulated Treg and non-Treg repertoires. This immuneACCESS table, as held by TCRdb, lists in-frame sequences with V and J called but not all clones. Of the missing ones, under half trace to an unresolved V gene in checked studies; the others have no known cause. V and J calls and clone size are as listed in that table; D and trimming were resolved from the DNA. The sample includes approximately 100,000 clones, with roughly 93% observed a single time. Roughly 0.59% of the sample is in the top ten clones.

The source material was Tregs sorted from blood. The sequence came from a human donor in good health. The sequence joins TRBV5-1 to TRBJ2-3; perhaps TRBD2 is the D gene, with 6 bases matching. CDR3 sequence: CASSLSGSTDTQYF. The nucleotide sequence is given as TGCGCCAGCAGCCTCAGCGGGAGCACAGATACGCAGTATTTT.